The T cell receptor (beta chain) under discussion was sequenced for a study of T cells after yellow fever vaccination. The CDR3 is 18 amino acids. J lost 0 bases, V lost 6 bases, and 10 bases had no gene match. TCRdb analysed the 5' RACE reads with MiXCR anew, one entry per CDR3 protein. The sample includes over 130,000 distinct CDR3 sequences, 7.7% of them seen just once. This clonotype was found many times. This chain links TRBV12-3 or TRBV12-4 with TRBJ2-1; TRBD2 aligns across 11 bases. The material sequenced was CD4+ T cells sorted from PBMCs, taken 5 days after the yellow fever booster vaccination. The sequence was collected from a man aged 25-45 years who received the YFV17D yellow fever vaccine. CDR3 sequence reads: CASSSLAGATSSYNEQFF. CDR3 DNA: TGTGCCAGCAGCTCACTAGCGGGAGCAACGAGCTCCTACAATGAGCAGTTCTTC.